Listed below are T cell receptor beta chains from one sample, sequenced in a study of human T cells and chemical hapten exposure. TCRdb itself ran the RACE reads through MiXCR, one entry per CDR3 protein. The profile shows approximately 370,000 distinct CDR3 sequences, around 5.5% of them singletons. This specimen consisted of whole blood, obtained in connection with sensitization to the hapten diphenylcyclopropenone (DPC). All receptors come from a young woman with alopecia areata. Some clones in this sample may be carry-over from other donors' samples. Both conserved end residues are part of each CDR3. Fields, in order: CDR3 protein, CDR3 DNA, J gene, D gene, V gene, clone size. A D gene is named only where the DNA matches it firmly. Size values are once, few and many counts, or a class for expanded clones, and some rows have none.

cdr3_aa: CASSPLAGLRQETQYF
cdr3_nt: TGCGCCAGCAGCCCGCTAGCGGGGCTCCGACAAGAGACCCAGTACTTC
j_call: TRBJ2-5
d_call: TRBD2
v_call: TRBV4-1
clone_size: NA

cdr3_aa: CASSQEASGGDTQYF
cdr3_nt: TGCGCCAGCAGCCAAGAGGCTAGCGGGGGAGATACGCAGTATTTT
j_call: TRBJ2-3
d_call: TRBD2
v_call: TRBV4-3
clone_size: few

cdr3_aa: CASSYAVSYEQYF
cdr3_nt: TGTGCCAGCAGTTACGCCGTTTCCTACGAGCAGTACTTC
j_call: TRBJ2-7
d_call: NA
v_call: TRBV6-2/TRBV6-3
clone_size: many

cdr3_aa: CASSPGTGDISSEQYF
cdr3_nt: TGTGCCAGCAGTCCCGGGACAGGGGATATTTCTAGCGAGCAGTACTTC
j_call: TRBJ2-7
d_call: TRBD1
v_call: TRBV12-3/TRBV12-4
clone_size: NA

cdr3_aa: CSARVGSDNSPLHF
cdr3_nt: TGCAGTGCTAGAGTAGGGTCCGATAATTCACCCCTCCACTTT
j_call: TRBJ1-6
d_call: NA
v_call: TRBV20-1
clone_size: many

cdr3_aa: CASSFYGTGTAGNTIYF
cdr3_nt: TGCGCCAGCAGCTTTTACGGGACAGGGACTGCGGGAAACACCATATATTTT
j_call: TRBJ1-3
d_call: TRBD1
v_call: TRBV5-1
clone_size: few

cdr3_aa: CASSSHPGTGNNEQFF
cdr3_nt: TGTGCCAGCAGTTCCCATCCGGGGACAGGGAACAATGAGCAGTTCTTC
j_call: TRBJ2-1
d_call: TRBD1
v_call: TRBV6-6
clone_size: NA

cdr3_aa: CASSPPAIADTQYF
cdr3_nt: TGTGCCAGCAGCCCCCCCGCGATAGCAGATACGCAGTATTTT
j_call: TRBJ2-3
d_call: NA
v_call: TRBV7-2
clone_size: many

cdr3_aa: CASSPGPAVNEQYF
cdr3_nt: TGTGCCAGCAGCCCGGGACCCGCCGTCAACGAGCAGTACTTC
j_call: TRBJ2-7
d_call: NA
v_call: TRBV13
clone_size: many

cdr3_aa: CASSLTDQETQYF
cdr3_nt: TGTGCCAGCAGCTTAACAGACCAAGAGACCCAGTACTTC
j_call: TRBJ2-5
d_call: NA
v_call: TRBV7-8
clone_size: many

cdr3_aa: CASTSGQLNSPLHF
cdr3_nt: TGTGCCAGCACATCCGGACAGCTCAATTCACCCCTCCACTTT
j_call: TRBJ1-6
d_call: NA
v_call: TRBV12-3/TRBV12-4
clone_size: NA

cdr3_aa: CASSQGPGEMKPQHF
cdr3_nt: TGCGCCAGCAGCCAAGGGCCAGGGGAGATGAAGCCCCAGCATTTT
j_call: TRBJ1-5
d_call: NA
v_call: TRBV4-3
clone_size: NA

cdr3_aa: CASSSGTLHGYTF
cdr3_nt: TGTGCCAGCAGTTCAGGGACTCTGCATGGCTACACCTTC
j_call: TRBJ1-2
d_call: NA
v_call: TRBV6-2/TRBV6-3
clone_size: many

cdr3_aa: CASSLASGISSYEQYF
cdr3_nt: TGTGCCAGCAGCTTAGCGTCGGGTATTAGCTCCTACGAGCAGTACTTC
j_call: TRBJ2-7
d_call: NA
v_call: TRBV7-9
clone_size: NA

cdr3_aa: CASSEGPDYNSPLHF
cdr3_nt: TGTGCCAGCAGCGAAGGCCCCGACTATAATTCACCCCTCCACTTT
j_call: TRBJ1-6
d_call: NA
v_call: TRBV12-3/TRBV12-4
clone_size: NA

cdr3_aa: CSVTSGVSHNEQFF
cdr3_nt: TGCAGCGTTACCAGCGGGGTCTCCCACAATGAGCAGTTCTTC
j_call: TRBJ2-1
d_call: TRBD2
v_call: TRBV29-1
clone_size: many

cdr3_aa: CASSQEYRQGADQPQHF
cdr3_nt: TGCGCCAGCAGCCAAGAATATAGACAGGGGGCCGATCAGCCCCAGCATTTT
j_call: TRBJ1-5
d_call: TRBD1
v_call: TRBV4-1
clone_size: NA

cdr3_aa: CASSETPFGSVLTF
cdr3_nt: TGTGCCAGCAGTGAGACGCCCTTCGGAAGCGTCCTGACTTTC
j_call: TRBJ2-6
d_call: NA
v_call: TRBV6-1
clone_size: many

cdr3_aa: CASSSSGSDGYTF
cdr3_nt: TGTGCCAGCAGTTCCTCGGGGTCAGATGGCTACACCTTC
j_call: TRBJ1-2
d_call: NA
v_call: TRBV12-3/TRBV12-4
clone_size: many

cdr3_aa: CASSPAGGLNYGYTF
cdr3_nt: TGTGCCAGCAGTCCTGCGGGAGGCCTTAACTATGGCTACACCTTC
j_call: TRBJ1-2
d_call: NA
v_call: TRBV12-3/TRBV12-4
clone_size: few

cdr3_aa: CASSRRYRETQYF
cdr3_nt: TGTGCCAGCAGCCGGAGATACAGGGAGACCCAGTACTTC
j_call: TRBJ2-5
d_call: NA
v_call: TRBV11-3
clone_size: NA

cdr3_aa: CASTLVGEQFF
cdr3_nt: TGTGCCAGCACCCTAGTAGGGGAGCAGTTCTTC
j_call: TRBJ2-1
d_call: NA
v_call: TRBV7-9
clone_size: many

cdr3_aa: CASSLSGAKGMNTEAFF
cdr3_nt: TGCGCCAGCAGCTTGTCGGGGGCTAAAGGCATGAACACTGAAGCTTTCTTT
j_call: TRBJ1-1
d_call: NA
v_call: TRBV5-1
clone_size: NA

cdr3_aa: CASSLAERTIYF
cdr3_nt: TGTGCCAGCAGCTTAGCCGAGCGCACCATATATTTT
j_call: TRBJ1-3
d_call: NA
v_call: TRBV11-2
clone_size: NA

cdr3_aa: CASSLGTFEEGQYF
cdr3_nt: TGTGCCAGCAGCCTAGGGACATTTGAGGAGGGGCAGTACTTC
j_call: TRBJ2-7
d_call: NA
v_call: TRBV7-9
clone_size: many

cdr3_aa: CATSDQNIQYF
cdr3_nt: TGTGCCACCAGTGACCAAAACATTCAGTACTTC
j_call: TRBJ2-4
d_call: NA
v_call: TRBV24-1
clone_size: many

cdr3_aa: CASREWTGGNIQYF
cdr3_nt: TGTGCCAGCAGAGAATGGACAGGGGGAAACATTCAGTACTTC
j_call: TRBJ2-4
d_call: TRBD1
v_call: TRBV6-1
clone_size: few

cdr3_aa: CASSLNRRGLRHGGGTEAFF
cdr3_nt: TGTGCCAGCAGTTTAAATAGACGAGGACTCCGACACGGGGGTGGCACTGAAGCTTTCTTT
j_call: TRBJ1-1
d_call: NA
v_call: TRBV12-3/TRBV12-4
clone_size: NA

cdr3_aa: CATMTGNQPQHF
cdr3_nt: TGTGCCACCATGACAGGGAATCAGCCCCAGCATTTT
j_call: TRBJ1-5
d_call: TRBD1
v_call: TRBV6-5
clone_size: few

cdr3_aa: CASSAIPGTGVGQPQHF
cdr3_nt: TGTGCCAGCAGTGCCATCCCCGGGACAGGGGTCGGCCAGCCCCAGCATTTT
j_call: TRBJ1-5
d_call: TRBD1
v_call: TRBV6-1
clone_size: many

cdr3_aa: CASSFSQDRNYGYTF
cdr3_nt: TGTGCCAGCAGCTTTTCCCAGGACAGGAACTATGGCTACACCTTC
j_call: TRBJ1-2
d_call: TRBD1
v_call: TRBV5-6
clone_size: many

cdr3_aa: CASSYGTSDYEQYF
cdr3_nt: TGTGCCAGCAGTTATGGGACTAGCGACTACGAGCAGTACTTC
j_call: TRBJ2-7
d_call: TRBD2
v_call: TRBV6-5
clone_size: few

cdr3_aa: CASSQDQGGVSIGGYTF
cdr3_nt: TGCGCCAGCAGCCAAGACCAGGGAGGGGTGTCGATAGGTGGCTACACCTTC
j_call: TRBJ1-2
d_call: NA
v_call: TRBV4-3
clone_size: NA

cdr3_aa: CASSYGLQGMGNIQYF
cdr3_nt: TGTGCCAGCAGTTACGGATTACAGGGGATGGGAAACATTCAGTACTTC
j_call: TRBJ2-4
d_call: TRBD1
v_call: TRBV6-6
clone_size: NA

cdr3_aa: CASSMDSSGNTIYF
cdr3_nt: TGCGCCAGCAGCATGGACAGCTCTGGAAACACCATATATTTT
j_call: TRBJ1-3
d_call: NA
v_call: TRBV5-1
clone_size: few

cdr3_aa: CASSGLASPRRNTDTQYF
cdr3_nt: TGTGCCAGCAGCGGACTAGCGAGCCCCCGAAGAAACACAGATACGCAGTATTTT
j_call: TRBJ2-3
d_call: TRBD2
v_call: TRBV6-1
clone_size: NA

cdr3_aa: CASSPRRATDTQYF
cdr3_nt: TGTGCCAGCAGCCCCCGGCGGGCCACAGATACGCAGTATTTT
j_call: TRBJ2-3
d_call: NA
v_call: TRBV7-9
clone_size: many

cdr3_aa: CASSLASQRPSTDTQYF
cdr3_nt: TGTGCCAGCAGCTTGGCAAGCCAGCGCCCTAGCACAGATACGCAGTATTTT
j_call: TRBJ2-3
d_call: NA
v_call: TRBV5-6
clone_size: NA

cdr3_aa: CASSFSWGEGTEAFF
cdr3_nt: TGTGCCAGCAGCTTTAGTTGGGGAGAGGGCACTGAAGCTTTCTTT
j_call: TRBJ1-1
d_call: NA
v_call: TRBV7-9
clone_size: many

cdr3_aa: CASSVSLSQETQYF
cdr3_nt: TGTGCCAGCAGCGTCTCACTGAGCCAAGAGACCCAGTACTTC
j_call: TRBJ2-5
d_call: NA
v_call: TRBV9
clone_size: NA

cdr3_aa: CASNSGRSNEKLFF
cdr3_nt: TGCGCCAGCAACTCCGGACGTTCTAATGAAAAACTGTTTTTT
j_call: TRBJ1-4
d_call: NA
v_call: TRBV5-1
clone_size: few

cdr3_aa: CSVRETGELFF
cdr3_nt: TGCAGCGTACGAGAGACCGGGGAGCTGTTTTTT
j_call: TRBJ2-2
d_call: NA
v_call: TRBV29-1
clone_size: NA

cdr3_aa: CASSSGSSATDTQYF
cdr3_nt: TGTGCCAGCAGCTCAGGGTCTAGCGCAACAGATACGCAGTATTTT
j_call: TRBJ2-3
d_call: NA
v_call: TRBV7-9
clone_size: few

cdr3_aa: CASRDRDTQYF
cdr3_nt: TGTGCCAGCAGAGACAGAGATACGCAGTATTTT
j_call: TRBJ2-3
d_call: NA
v_call: TRBV2
clone_size: few

cdr3_aa: CSVEGGQGVPQRQYF
cdr3_nt: TGCAGCGTTGAAGGGGGACAGGGGGTCCCCCAGCGGCAGTACTTC
j_call: TRBJ2-7
d_call: TRBD1
v_call: TRBV29-1
clone_size: few